This T cell receptor (beta chain) comes out of a study of regulatory T cells in long-lasting Graves disease. Study overall: Duration of antithyroid drug therapy among newly diagnosed Graves' patients was under 3 months.

Described time point: newly diagnosed GD, antithyroid drugs for less than 3 months. Researchers made the TCR library from RNA that was extracted from PBMCs. Per American Thyroid Association guidelines, Graves' disease was diagnosed. Combining iRepertoire HTBI primers with Arm-PCR of CDR3 regions, the authors built TCR beta libraries. Each CDR3 protein gets one entry after TCRdb re-called the multiplex PCR reads with MiXCR. The table has about 240,000 distinct CDR3 sequences, 20% to 25% seen once; the top ten hold 11% to 15%. In its sample, this clonotype was seen many times. The sequence was collected from a female donor with Graves disease. Here the sequenced sample was peripheral blood mononuclear cells (PBMCs), taken at new diagnosis, from a patient treated with antithyroid drugs.

The CDR3 coding sequence is TGTGCCAGCAGCTTGAGTAGGGAGCTGTTTTTT. This codes for CASSLSRELFF. This sequence joins TRBV5-6 and TRBJ2-2; D is unclear. The CDR3 is made up of 11 amino acids. With 1 base removed from V and 9 bases from J, the gap between germline ends came to 4 bases. Germline V gives CDR1 SGHDT, CDR2 YYEEEE. Drawing the rest from reference TRBV5-6 and TRBJ2-2, the complete variable domain is DAGVTQSPTHLIKTRGQQVTLRCSPKSGHDTVSWYQQALGQGPQFIFQYYEEEERQRGNFPDRFSGHQFPNYSSELNVNALLLGDSALYLCASSLSRELFFGEGSRLTVL.